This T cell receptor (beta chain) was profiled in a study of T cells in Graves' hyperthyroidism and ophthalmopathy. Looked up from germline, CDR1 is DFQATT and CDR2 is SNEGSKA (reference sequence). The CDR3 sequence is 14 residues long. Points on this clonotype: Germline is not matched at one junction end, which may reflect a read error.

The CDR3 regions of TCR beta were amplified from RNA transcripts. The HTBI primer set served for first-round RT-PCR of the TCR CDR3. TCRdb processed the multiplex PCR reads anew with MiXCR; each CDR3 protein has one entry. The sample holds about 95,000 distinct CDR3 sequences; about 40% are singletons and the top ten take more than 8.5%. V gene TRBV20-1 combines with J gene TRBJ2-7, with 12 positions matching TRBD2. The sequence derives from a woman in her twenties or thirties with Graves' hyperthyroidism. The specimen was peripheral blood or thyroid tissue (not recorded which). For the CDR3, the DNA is TGCAGTGCTGCACCTAGCGGGAGGGGATACGGGCAGTATTTC. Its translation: CSAAPSGRGYGQYF.